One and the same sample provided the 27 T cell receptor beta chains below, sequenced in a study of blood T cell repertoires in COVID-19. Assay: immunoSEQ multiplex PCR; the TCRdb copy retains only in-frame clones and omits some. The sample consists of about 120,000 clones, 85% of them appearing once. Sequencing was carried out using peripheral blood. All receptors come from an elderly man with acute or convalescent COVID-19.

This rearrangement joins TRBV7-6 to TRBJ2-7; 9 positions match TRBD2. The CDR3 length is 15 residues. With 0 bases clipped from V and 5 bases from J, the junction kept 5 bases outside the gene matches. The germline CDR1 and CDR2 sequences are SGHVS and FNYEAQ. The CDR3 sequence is CASSLAGLAGNEQYF. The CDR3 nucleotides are TGTGCCAGCAGCTTAGCAGGGCTAGCGGGAAACGAGCAGTACTTC.

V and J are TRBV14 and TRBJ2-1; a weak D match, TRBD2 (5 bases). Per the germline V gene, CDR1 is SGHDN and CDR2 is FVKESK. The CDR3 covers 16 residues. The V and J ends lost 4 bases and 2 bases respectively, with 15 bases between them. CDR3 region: CASSPRAVPAYNEQFF. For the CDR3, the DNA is TGTGCCAGCAGCCCTAGAGCGGTACCTGCCTACAATGAGCAGTTCTTC.

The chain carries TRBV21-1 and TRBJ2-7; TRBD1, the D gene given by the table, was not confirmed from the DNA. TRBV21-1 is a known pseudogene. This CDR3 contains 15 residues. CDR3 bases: TGTGCCAGCAGCAAAGGACAGGGGGAGGGCCACGAGCAGTACTTC. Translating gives CASSKGQGEGHEQYF.

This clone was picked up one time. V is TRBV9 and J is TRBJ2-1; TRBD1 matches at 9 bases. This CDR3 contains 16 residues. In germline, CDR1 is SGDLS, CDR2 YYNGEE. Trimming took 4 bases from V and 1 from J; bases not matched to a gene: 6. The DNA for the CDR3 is TGTGCCAGCAGCTCCCCGACAGGGGGATCCTACAATGAGCAGTTCTTC. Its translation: CASSSPTGGSYNEQFF.

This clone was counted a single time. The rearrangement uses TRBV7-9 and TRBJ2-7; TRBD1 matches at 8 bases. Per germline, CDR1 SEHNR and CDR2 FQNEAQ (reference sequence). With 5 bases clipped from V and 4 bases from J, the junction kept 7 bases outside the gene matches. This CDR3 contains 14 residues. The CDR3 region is CASSEQGVFYEQYF. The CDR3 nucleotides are TGTGCCAGCAGCGAACAGGGGGTCTTTTACGAGCAGTACTTC.

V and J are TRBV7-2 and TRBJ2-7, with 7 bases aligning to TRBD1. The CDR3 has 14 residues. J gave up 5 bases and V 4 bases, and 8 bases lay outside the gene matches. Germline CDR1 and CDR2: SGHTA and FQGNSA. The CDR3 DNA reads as TGTGCCAGCAGCTCAGCACAGGGGATCGACGAGCAGTACTTC. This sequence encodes CASSSAQGIDEQYF.

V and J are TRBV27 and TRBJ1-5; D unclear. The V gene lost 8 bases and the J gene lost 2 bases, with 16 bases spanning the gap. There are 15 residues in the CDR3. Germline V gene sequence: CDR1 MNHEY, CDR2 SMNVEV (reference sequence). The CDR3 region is CASRSRLAGNQPQHF. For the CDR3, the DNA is TGTGCCAGCCGATCTCGCCTGGCTGGCAATCAGCCCCAGCATTTT.

The CDR3 DNA reads as TGTGCCAGCAGCCCGGGGACTGCTAACACTGAAGCTTTCTTT. Protein sequence: CASSPGTANTEAFF. The chain combines TRBV7-2 with TRBJ1-1, with TRBD1 as a possible D gene (5 bases). Trimming stripped 5 bases from V and 2 bases from J, with 12 bases between. Germline CDR1 is SGHTA and CDR2 is FQGNSA. This CDR3 is 14 amino acids long.

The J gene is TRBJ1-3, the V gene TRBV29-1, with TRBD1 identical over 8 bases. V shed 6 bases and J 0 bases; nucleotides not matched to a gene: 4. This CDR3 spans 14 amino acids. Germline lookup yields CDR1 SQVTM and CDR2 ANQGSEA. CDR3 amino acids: CSVTGAYSGNTIYF. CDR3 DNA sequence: TGCAGCGTGACAGGGGCTTACTCTGGAAACACCATATATTTT.

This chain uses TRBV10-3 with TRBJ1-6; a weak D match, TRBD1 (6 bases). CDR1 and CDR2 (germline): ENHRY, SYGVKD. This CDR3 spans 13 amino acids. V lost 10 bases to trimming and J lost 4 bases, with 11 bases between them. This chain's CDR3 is CATTGHYNSPLHF. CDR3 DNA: TGTGCCACAACAGGGCATTATAATTCACCCCTCCACTTT.

The CDR3 bases are TGTGCCAGCAGCACGACTAGCGGGAGGGCGGGGGGAGATACGCAGTATTTT. Residues: CASSTTSGRAGGDTQYF. The chain couples TRBV7-2 to TRBJ2-3, with 14 bases that match TRBD2. The V segment lost 5 bases and the J segment 5 bases; nucleotides outside the gene matches: 9. This CDR3 contains 17 residues. Germline V gene sequence: CDR1 SGHTA, CDR2 FQGNSA.

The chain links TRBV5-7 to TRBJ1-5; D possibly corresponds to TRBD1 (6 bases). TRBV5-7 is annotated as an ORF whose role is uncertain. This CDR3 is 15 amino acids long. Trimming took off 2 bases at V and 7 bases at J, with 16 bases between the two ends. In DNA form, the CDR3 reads TGTGCCAGCAGCTTAGGTTCGGGGCAGGGGCAGCCCCAGCATTTT. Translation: CASSLGSGQGQPQHF.

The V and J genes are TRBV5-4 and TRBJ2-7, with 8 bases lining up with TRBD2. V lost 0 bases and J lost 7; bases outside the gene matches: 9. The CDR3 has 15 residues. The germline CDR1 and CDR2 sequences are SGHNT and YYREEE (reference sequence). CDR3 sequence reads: CASSLAVAGLREQYF. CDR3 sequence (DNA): TGTGCCAGCAGCTTGGCCGTAGCGGGATTGCGGGAGCAGTACTTC.

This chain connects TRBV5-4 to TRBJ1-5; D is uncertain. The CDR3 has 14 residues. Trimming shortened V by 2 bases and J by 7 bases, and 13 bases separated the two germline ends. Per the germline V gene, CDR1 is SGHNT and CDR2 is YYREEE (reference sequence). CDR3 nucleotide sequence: TGTGCCAGCAGCTTCGGACGGACTGGGCAGCCCCAGCATTTT. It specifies CASSFGRTGQPQHF.

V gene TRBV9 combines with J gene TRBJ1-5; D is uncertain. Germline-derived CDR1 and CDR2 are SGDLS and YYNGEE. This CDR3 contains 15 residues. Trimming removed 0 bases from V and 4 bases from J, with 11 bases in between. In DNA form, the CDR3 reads TGTGCCAGCAGCGTAGGTGACAACGATAATCAGCCCCAGCATTTT. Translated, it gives CASSVGDNDNQPQHF.

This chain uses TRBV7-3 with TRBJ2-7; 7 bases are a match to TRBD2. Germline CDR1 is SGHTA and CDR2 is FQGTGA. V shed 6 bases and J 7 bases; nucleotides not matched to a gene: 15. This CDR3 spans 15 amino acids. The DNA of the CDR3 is TGTGCCAGCAGGAGAGGGACGGGGGGACCTACGGAGCAGTACTTC. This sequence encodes CASRRGTGGPTEQYF.

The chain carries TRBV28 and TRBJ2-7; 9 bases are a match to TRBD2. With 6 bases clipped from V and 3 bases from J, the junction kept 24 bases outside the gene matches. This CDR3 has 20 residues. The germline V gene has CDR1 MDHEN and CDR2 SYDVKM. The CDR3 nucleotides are TGTGCCAGCAGCCTCCGAGATGGTAGCGGGAGTTCAGCCACCTACTACGAGCAGTACTTC. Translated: CASSLRDGSGSSATYYEQYF.

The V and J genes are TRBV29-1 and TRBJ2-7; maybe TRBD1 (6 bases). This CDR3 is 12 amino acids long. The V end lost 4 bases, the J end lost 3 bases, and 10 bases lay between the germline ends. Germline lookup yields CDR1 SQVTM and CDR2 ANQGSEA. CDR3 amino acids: CSVVRGGYEQYF. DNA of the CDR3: TGCAGCGTTGTGAGAGGGGGCTACGAGCAGTACTTC.

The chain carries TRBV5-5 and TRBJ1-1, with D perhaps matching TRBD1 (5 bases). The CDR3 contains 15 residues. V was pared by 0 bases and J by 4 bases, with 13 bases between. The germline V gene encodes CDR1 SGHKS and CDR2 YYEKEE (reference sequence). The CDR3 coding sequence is TGTGCCAGCAGCTTGGCCGGAGGGGTGGGCACTGAAGCTTTCTTT. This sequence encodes CASSLAGGVGTEAFF.

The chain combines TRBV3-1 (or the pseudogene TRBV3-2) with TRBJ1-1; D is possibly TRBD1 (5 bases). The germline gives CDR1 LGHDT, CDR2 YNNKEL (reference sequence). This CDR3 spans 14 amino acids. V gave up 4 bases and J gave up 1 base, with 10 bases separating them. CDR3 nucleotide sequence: TGTGCCAGCAGCCGGCAGGGAGGGAACACTGAAGCTTTCTTT. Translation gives CASSRQGGNTEAFF.

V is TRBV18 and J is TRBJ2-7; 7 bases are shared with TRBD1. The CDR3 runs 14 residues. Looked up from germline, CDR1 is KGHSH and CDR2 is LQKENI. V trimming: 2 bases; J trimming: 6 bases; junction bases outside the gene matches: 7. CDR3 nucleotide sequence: TGTGCCAGCTCACCAACGGACAGGTACTTCGAGCAGTACTTC. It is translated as CASSPTDRYFEQYF.

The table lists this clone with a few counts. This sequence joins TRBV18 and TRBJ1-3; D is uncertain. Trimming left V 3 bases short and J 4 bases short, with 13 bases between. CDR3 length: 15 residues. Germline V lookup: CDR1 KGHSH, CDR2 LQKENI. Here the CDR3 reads CASSPSGSQGNTIYF. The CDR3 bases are TGTGCCAGCTCACCCTCCGGTTCGCAAGGAAACACCATATATTTT.

CDR3 residues: CATSEGDRDQQYF. CDR3 in DNA: TGTGCCACCAGTGAGGGGGACAGGGACCAGCAGTACTTC. The chain links TRBV24-1 to TRBJ2-7, with 9 positions matching TRBD1. This CDR3 region has 13 residues. The trim removed 4 bases at V and 8 bases at J, leaving 5 bases unmatched. In germline, CDR1 is KGHDR, CDR2 SFDVKD.

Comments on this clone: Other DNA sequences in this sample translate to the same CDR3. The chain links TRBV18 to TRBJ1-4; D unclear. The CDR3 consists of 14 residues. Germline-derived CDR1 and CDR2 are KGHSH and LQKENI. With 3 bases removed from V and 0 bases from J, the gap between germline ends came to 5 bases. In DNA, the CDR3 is TGTGCCAGCTCACCGCAGTCAACTAATGAAAAACTGTTTTTT. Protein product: CASSPQSTNEKLFF.

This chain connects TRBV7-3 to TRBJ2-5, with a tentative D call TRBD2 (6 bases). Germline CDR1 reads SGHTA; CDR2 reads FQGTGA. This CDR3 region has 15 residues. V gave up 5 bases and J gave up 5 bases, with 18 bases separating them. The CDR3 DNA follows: TGTGCCAGCAGCACCGCCGGAGGGAGTGGGGAGACCCAGTACTTC. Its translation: CASSTAGGSGETQYF.

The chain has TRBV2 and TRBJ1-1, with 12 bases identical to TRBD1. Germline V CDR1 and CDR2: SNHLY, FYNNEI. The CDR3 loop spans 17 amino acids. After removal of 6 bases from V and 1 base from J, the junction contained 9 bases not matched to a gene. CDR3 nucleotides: TGTGCCAGCAGAGGAGGGGGACAGGGGGCTGGGAACACTGAAGCTTTCTTT. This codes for CASRGGGQGAGNTEAFF.

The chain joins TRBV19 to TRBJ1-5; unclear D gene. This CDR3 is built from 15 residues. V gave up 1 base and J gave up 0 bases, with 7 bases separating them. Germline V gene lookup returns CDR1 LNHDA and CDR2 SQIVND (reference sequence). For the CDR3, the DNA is TGTGCCAGTAGTATAGCGACATATAGCAATCAGCCCCAGCATTTT. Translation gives CASSIATYSNQPQHF.